One sample yielded the 2 T cell receptor beta chains listed below, sequenced in a study of cytomegalovirus exposure and HLA in healthy donors. 13 Jbeta primers and 60 Vbeta primers were used for the PCR. Data came from immunoSEQ multiplex PCR; TCRdb stores just in-frame clones and leaves some out. Here the sample spans about 190,000 clones, roughly three quarters being singletons. Sequencing input: PBMCs. These receptors came from a woman aged 18-35 years in good health and CMV-seronegative.

The genes are TRBV15 and TRBJ1-4; D is perhaps TRBD1 (6 bases). The CDR3 is made up of 17 amino acids. With 0 bases removed from V and 3 bases from J, the gap between germline ends came to 14 bases. Germline V gene sequence: CDR1 LNHNV, CDR2 YYDKDF (reference sequence). CDR3 region: CATSRDIGGAANEKLFF. As DNA, the CDR3 is TGTGCCACCAGCAGAGATATAGGGGGTGCGGCTAATGAAAAACTGTTTTTT.

A word on this clone: The junction and the germline gene differ at one end; a read error may be behind it. As DNA, the CDR3 is TGTTCCAGCAGCTTGGCAGGCAATTCACCCCTCCACTTT. Residues: CSSSLAGNSPLHF. V and J are TRBV7-9 and TRBJ1-6, with D hard to call. The CDR3 contains 13 residues. CDR1 SEHNR and CDR2 FQNEAQ come from the germline V gene (reference sequence).